The clone carrying this TCR beta chain has just a few counts. Together with a sample-barcoded 5' primer, a J-beta primer mix was included in a second PCR lasting roughly 6 to 12 cycles. TCRdb recomputed calls from the 5' RACE reads with MiXCR, one row per CDR3 protein. Seen here are 750,000 to 850,000 distinct CDR3 sequences, approximately 25% observed once, and the top ten hold approximately 3.7%. This sample was taken from a study of blood T cells in healthy people across ages. The CDR3 has 16 residues. V was cut by 0 bases and J by 2 bases, with 13 bases left in between. Germline V gene lookup returns CDR1 SGDLS and CDR2 YYNGEE. This same sample was also part of a study on T cells of mothers and their children.

The rearrangement joins TRBV9 to TRBJ2-3, with a tentative D call TRBD1 (5 bases). The source is a boy between 10 and 17 years old in good health. Sequencing used blood. CDR3 amino acids: CASSVETVPSTDTQYF. CDR3 coding DNA: TGTGCCAGCAGCGTAGAGACAGTACCCTCCACAGATACGCAGTATTTT.